The entry below describes one T cell receptor (beta chain). The data were produced by immunoSEQ multiplex PCR, yet TCRdb's version contains in-frame clones alone and is incomplete. The sample holds some 29,000 clones; about 89% are singletons and the top ten take 6.2%. From germline, CDR1 is LGHNA and CDR2 YSLEER. The CDR3 contains 16 residues. With 5 bases removed from V and 1 base from J, the gap between germline ends came to 17 bases. This sample was included in a study of T cell changes during pregnancy in multiple sclerosis. Here the sequenced sample was CD8+ T cells from peripheral blood mononuclear cells, taken before pregnancy. The receptor was isolated from a female donor with multiple sclerosis, enrolled in a pregnancy study. The gene calls are TRBV4-3 and TRBJ1-2; tentatively, D is TRBD1 (6 bases). The DNA of the CDR3 is TGCGCCAGCAGCTTCCTGCCTCGGACAGATAACTATGGCTACACCTTC. This translates into CASSFLPRTDNYGYTF.